This T cell receptor beta chain is from a study of CD8 T cells in ankylosing spondylitis. Study-wide results and caveats: CD8+ by phenotype, disease-linked clones were relatively rare in peripheral blood.

This clonotype was seen repeatedly, ten times or more. Its specificity is unknown. TCRdb analysed the 5' RACE reads with MiXCR anew, one entry per CDR3 protein. The sample records 180,000 or so distinct CDR3 sequences, approximately 10% being singletons. The CDR3 totals 17 residues. Germline CDR1 KGHSH, CDR2 LQKENI. Trimming stripped 0 bases from V and 1 base from J, with 12 bases between. This sequence was found in a male donor with ankylosing spondylitis or in good health (not recorded which). This sequence joins TRBV18 and TRBJ2-2, with D perhaps matching TRBD1 (6 bases). Sequencing input: blood, either unsorted or a sorted T cell fraction (not recorded which). CDR3 nucleotide sequence: TGTGCCAGCTCACCACCGAAAACAGGGCTGAACACCGGGGAGCTGTTTTTT. Translated, it gives CASSPPKTGLNTGELFF.